The clone carrying this T cell receptor beta chain came up a few times. Antigen specificity is unknown. This specimen belongs to a study of cytomegalovirus exposure and HLA in healthy donors. Study-wide results and caveats: Follow-up analysis later connected one missense variant in DCLRE1C with trimming of TCR beta V- and J-genes.

13 Jbeta primers and 60 Vbeta primers were used for the PCR. Generated by immunoSEQ multiplex PCR, the TCRdb table keeps only in-frame clones and is missing some. Of 100,000 to 150,000 clones in the sample, approximately 76% were seen once. The V and J ends lost 0 bases and 0 bases respectively, with 5 bases between them. Per germline, CDR1 KGHSH and CDR2 LQKENI. CDR3 size: 15 residues. What was sequenced was PBMCs. This TCR was recovered from a man aged 45-60 years in good health and CMV-seropositive. This rearrangement joins TRBV18 to TRBJ2-2, with no clear D. The CDR3 loop is CASSPPTPNTGELFF. In DNA, the CDR3 is TGTGCCAGCTCACCACCCACACCGAACACCGGGGAGCTGTTTTTT.